This T cell receptor beta chain was obtained from a study of blood T cell repertoires in COVID-19 (dated by TCRdb to the early 2020s). For the wider study: Samples covering the acute and convalescent phases of COVID-19 were provided by collaborators in the United States, Italy and Spain. Where HLA class I and class II types were available, the types were taken from metadata supplied by the sample provider, not from assay-based typing. Subjects who had been exposed to COVID-19, were actively infected with it, or had recovered from it provided the deeply sampled blood TCRbeta repertoires that made up the dataset. The sample metadata nearly always contained a de-identified subject ID, COVID-19 status, age in years and sex. The repertoires were released in a freely available public database meant as a resource for research on the immune response to SARS-CoV-2. The prospective study material was composed of cDNA or gDNA derived from T cells, B-cell-depleted T cells, or PBMCs. The samples were drawn from the first 160 participants of the ongoing ImmuneRACE study and from 950 to 1,500 subjects provided by 6 global collaborators. General findings and caveats noted by the study authors: How much clinical and demographic metadata was included differed by source and by participant, and the metadata was provided uncurated.

TCRbeta CDR3 regions were amplified from genomic DNA using the immunoSEQ Assay, a bias-controlled multiplex PCR. As for the authors' bioinformatics: Nucleated cell counts per sample were estimated from amplification of reference gene primers within the assay. Sequence reads were collapsed and filtered to measure the absolute abundance of every unique TCRbeta CDR3 rearrangement. Productive Simpson clonality was computed per sample as the square root of Simpson's diversity index over productive rearrangements. TCRdb stores this immuneACCESS table with in-frame sequences only. Part of the clones is absent; in the studies checked, under half of the shortfall reflects unresolved V genes, and no reason is known for the rest. V and J calls and clone size follow that table, whereas D and trimming were derived from the DNA. The sample includes roughly 81,000 clones, with 91% observed a single time. The ten largest clones capture 1.9% of the sample.

Based on the germline V gene, the CDR1 and CDR2 sequences are MDHEN and SYDVKM. The cysteine opens and the phenylalanine closes a CDR3 of 11 amino acids. CDR3 DNA only is kept here, 33 bases in frame from base 1. The junction shows trimming of 3 bases on V and 10 bases on J, plus 9 bases between the germline ends. The collaborating institutions used their own protocols to collect whole blood in K2EDTA tubes. For TCRbeta analysis, collaborators shipped samples in one of three forms: frozen whole blood, isolated PBMCs, or DNA extracted from either of those sample types. The sample holds one count of this clone. It lacks a known antigen. Base qualities are missing; no much larger clone stands one base away.

The source material was peripheral blood. This chain joins TRBV28 to TRBJ1-2; confidence is insufficient to name the D gene. The source is a woman in her fifties or sixties in a cohort sampled during active COVID-19. The sequenced DNA: TGTGCCAGCAGTTTGGGCAGGTTCTACACCTTC. This translates into CASSLGRFYTF.